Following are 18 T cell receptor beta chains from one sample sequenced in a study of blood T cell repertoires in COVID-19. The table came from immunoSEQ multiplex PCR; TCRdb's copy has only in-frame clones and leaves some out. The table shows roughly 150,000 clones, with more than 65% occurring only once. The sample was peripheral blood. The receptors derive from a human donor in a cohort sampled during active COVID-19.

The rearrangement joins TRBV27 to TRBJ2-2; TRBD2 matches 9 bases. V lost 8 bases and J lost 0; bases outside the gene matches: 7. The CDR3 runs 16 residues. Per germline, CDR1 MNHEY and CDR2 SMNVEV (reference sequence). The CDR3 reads CASRASGGTNTGELFF. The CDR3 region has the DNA TGTGCCAGCCGCGCCAGCGGGGGGACGAACACCGGGGAGCTGTTTTTT.

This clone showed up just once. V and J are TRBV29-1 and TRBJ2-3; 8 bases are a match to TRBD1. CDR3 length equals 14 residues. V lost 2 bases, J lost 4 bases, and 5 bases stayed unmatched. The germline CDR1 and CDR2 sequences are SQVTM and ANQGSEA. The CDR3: CSVEQGAHPDTQYF. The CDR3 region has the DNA TGCAGCGTTGAACAGGGGGCGCACCCAGATACGCAGTATTTT.

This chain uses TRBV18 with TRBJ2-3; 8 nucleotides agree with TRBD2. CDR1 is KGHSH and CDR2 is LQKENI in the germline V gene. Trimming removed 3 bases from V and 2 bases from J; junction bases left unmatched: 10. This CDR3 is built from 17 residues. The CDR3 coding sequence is TGTGCCAGCTCACCCCTCAGGGGTAGCGGGGACACAGATACGCAGTATTTT. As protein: CASSPLRGSGDTDTQYF.

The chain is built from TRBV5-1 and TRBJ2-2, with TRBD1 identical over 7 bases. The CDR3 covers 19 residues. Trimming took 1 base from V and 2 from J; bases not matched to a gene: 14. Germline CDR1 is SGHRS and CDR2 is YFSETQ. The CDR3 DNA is TGCGCCAGCAGCTTGATCGCAGGGGGATCAAAGGGCAACACCGGGGAGCTGTTTTTT. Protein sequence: CASSLIAGGSKGNTGELFF.

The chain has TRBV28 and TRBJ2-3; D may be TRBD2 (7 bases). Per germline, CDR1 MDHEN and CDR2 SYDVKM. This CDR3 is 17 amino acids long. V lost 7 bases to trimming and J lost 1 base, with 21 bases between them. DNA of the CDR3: TGTGCCAGCATTACTCTTTTGAGGGGGGGCGGCACAGATACGCAGTATTTT. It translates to CASITLLRGGGTDTQYF.

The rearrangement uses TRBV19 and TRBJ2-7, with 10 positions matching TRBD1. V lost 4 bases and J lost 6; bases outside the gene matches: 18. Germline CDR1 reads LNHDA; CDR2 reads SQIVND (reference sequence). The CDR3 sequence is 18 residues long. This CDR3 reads CASSTRGQGNRLRFEQYF. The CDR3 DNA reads TGTGCCAGTAGTACTAGGGGACAGGGGAATCGACTACGATTCGAGCAGTACTTC.

The CDR3 loop reads CASSDPGVVAEAFF. CDR3 in DNA: TGTGCCAGCAGTGACCCGGGGGTTGTAGCTGAAGCTTTCTTT. The chain employs TRBV2 and TRBJ1-1; perhaps TRBD1 as D (5 bases). The CDR3 is made up of 14 amino acids. Germline V CDR1 and CDR2: SNHLY, FYNNEI. Trimming removed 3 bases from V and 6 bases from J, with 14 bases in between.

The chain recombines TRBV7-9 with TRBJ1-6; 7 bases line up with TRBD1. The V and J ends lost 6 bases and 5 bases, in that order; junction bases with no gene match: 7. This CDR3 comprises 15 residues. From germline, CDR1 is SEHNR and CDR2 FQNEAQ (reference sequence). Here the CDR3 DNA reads TGTGCCAGCAGACCCCGGGACAGTCATAATTCACCCCTCCACTTT. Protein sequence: CASRPRDSHNSPLHF.

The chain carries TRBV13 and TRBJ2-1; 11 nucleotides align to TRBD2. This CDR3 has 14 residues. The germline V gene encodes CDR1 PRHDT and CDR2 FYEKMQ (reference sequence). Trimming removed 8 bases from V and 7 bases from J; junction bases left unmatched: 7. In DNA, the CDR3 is TGTGCCAGCCGCCGGGTAGCGGGGGGGAATGAGCAGTTCTTC. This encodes CASRRVAGGNEQFF.

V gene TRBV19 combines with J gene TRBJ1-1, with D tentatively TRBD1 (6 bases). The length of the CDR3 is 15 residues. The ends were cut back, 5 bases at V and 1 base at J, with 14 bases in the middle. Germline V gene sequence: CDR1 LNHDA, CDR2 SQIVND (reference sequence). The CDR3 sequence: CASSPTGTRNTEAFF. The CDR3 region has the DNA TGTGCCAGTAGTCCGACCGGGACAAGGAACACTGAAGCTTTCTTT.

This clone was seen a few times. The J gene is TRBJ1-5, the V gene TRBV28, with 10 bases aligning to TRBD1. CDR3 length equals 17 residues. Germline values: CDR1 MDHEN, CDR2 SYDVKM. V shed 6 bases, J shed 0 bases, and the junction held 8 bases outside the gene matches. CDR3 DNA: TGTGCCAGCAGGGACCGGGACAGGGGATATAGCAATCAGCCCCAGCATTTT. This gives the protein CASRDRDRGYSNQPQHF.

The CDR3 reads CSARDYNEQYF. The CDR3 region has the DNA TGCAGTGCTAGAGATTACAACGAGCAGTACTTC. The V and J genes are TRBV20-1 and TRBJ2-7; D is ambiguous. The CDR3 is made up of 11 amino acids. V was clipped by 0 bases and J by 5 bases, with 5 bases between them. Germline CDR1 reads DFQATT; CDR2 reads SNEGSKA (reference sequence).

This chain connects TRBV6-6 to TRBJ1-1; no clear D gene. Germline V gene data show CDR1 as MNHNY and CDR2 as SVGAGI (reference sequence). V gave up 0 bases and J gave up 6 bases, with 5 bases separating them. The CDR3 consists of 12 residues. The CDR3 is CASSYSRAEAFF. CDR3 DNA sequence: TGTGCCAGCAGTTACTCAAGAGCTGAAGCTTTCTTT.

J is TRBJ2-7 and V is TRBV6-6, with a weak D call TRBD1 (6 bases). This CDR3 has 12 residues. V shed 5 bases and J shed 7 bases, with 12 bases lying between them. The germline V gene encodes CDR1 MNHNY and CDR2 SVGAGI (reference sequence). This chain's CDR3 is CASSNTGLEQYF. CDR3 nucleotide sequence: TGTGCCAGCAGTAATACAGGGTTAGAGCAGTACTTC.

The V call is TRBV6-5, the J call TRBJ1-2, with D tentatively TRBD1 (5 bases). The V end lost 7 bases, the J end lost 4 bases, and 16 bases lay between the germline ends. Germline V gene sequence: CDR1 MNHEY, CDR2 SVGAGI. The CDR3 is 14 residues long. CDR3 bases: TGTGCCAGCAAGGTGTCTGGGGCTAGCTATGGCTACACCTTC. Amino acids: CASKVSGASYGYTF.

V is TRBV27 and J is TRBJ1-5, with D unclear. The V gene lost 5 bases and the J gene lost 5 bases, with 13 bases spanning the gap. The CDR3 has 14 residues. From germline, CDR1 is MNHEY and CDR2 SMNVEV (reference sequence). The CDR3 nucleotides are TGTGCCAGCAGTCGTAAGGCAGGCGATCAGCCCCAGCATTTT. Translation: CASSRKAGDQPQHF.

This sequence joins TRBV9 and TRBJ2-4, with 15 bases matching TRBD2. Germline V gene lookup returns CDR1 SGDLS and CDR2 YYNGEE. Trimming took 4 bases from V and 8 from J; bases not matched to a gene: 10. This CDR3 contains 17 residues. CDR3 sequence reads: CASSSGLAGGPGDIQYF. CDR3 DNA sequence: TGTGCCAGCAGCTCCGGACTAGCGGGGGGGCCTGGGGACATTCAGTACTTC.

CDR3 region: CASSQAGQGSDTQYF. The CDR3 DNA follows: TGTGCCAGCAGCCAAGCTGGCCAGGGTTCAGATACGCAGTATTTT. The gene calls are TRBV4-2 and TRBJ2-3; D might be TRBD1 (5 bases). The V and J ends lost 1 base and 4 bases respectively, with 12 bases between them. CDR3 length equals 15 residues. Germline assignment: CDR1 LGHNA and CDR2 YNFKEQ.